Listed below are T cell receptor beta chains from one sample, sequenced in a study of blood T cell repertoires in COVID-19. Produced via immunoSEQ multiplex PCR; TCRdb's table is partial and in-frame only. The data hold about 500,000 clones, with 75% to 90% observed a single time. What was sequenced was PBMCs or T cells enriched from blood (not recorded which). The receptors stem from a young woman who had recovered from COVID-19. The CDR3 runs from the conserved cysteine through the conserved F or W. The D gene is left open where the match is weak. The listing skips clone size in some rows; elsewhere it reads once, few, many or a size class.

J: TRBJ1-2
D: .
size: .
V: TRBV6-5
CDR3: CASTQAHQGNYGYTF
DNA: TGTGCCAGCACCCAAGCCCACCAGGGAAACTATGGCTACACCTTC

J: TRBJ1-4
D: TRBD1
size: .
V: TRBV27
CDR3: CASAPGQANEKLFF
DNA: TGTGCCAGCGCCCCGGGACAGGCTAATGAAAAACTGTTTTTT

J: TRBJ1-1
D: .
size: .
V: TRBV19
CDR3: CASSPPLTVNTEAFF
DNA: TGTGCCAGTAGCCCCCCCCTGACAGTGAACACTGAAGCTTTCTTT

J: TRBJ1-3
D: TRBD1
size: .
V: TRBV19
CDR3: CASSRQGVGNTIYF
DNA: TGTGCCAGTAGCCGACAGGGAGTTGGAAACACCATATATTTT

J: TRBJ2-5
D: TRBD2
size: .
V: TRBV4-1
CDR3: CASSHIPPEAGGPQETQYF
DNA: TGCGCCAGCAGCCACATCCCCCCTGAAGCGGGGGGGCCGCAAGAGACCCAGTACTTC

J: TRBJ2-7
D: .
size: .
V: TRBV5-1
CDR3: CASSLGPAGNLGEQYF
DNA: TGCGCCAGCAGCTTGGGTCCCGCAGGGAACCTCGGGGAGCAGTACTTC

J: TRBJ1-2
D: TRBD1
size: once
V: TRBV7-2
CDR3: CASSLPTEGASGYTF
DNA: TGTGCCAGCAGCTTACCCACCGAGGGGGCGAGTGGCTACACCTTC

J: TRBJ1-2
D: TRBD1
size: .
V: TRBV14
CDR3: CASSPGQGARGYTF
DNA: TGTGCCAGCAGCCCGGGACAGGGGGCTCGGGGCTACACCTTC

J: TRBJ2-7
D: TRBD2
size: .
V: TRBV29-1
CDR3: CSVVGLAGAPSSYEQYF
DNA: TGCAGCGTCGTGGGACTAGCGGGGGCCCCGAGCTCCTACGAGCAGTACTTC

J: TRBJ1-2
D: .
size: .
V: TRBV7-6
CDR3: CASSLAPAGTRYGYTF
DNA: TGTGCCAGCAGCTTAGCGCCGGCAGGGACTCGCTATGGCTACACCTTC